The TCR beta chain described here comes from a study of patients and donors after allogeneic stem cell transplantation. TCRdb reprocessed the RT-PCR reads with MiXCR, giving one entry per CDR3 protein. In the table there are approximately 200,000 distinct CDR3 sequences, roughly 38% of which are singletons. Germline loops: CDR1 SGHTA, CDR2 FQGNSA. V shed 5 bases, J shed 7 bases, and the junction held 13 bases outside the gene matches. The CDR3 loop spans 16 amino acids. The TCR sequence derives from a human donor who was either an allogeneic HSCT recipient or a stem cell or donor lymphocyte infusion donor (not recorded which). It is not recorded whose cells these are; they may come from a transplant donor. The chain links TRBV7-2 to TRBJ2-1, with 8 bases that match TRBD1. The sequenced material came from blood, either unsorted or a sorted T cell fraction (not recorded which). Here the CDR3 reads CASSPYGQGRENEQFF. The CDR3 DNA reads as TGTGCCAGCAGCCCCTACGGACAGGGACGTGAGAATGAGCAGTTCTTC. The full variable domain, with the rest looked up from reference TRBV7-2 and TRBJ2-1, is GAGVSQSPSNKVTEKGKDVELRCDPISGHTALYWYRQSLGQGLEFLIYFQGNSAPDKSGLPSDRFSAERTGGSVSTLTIQRTQQEDSAVYLCASSPYGQGRENEQFFGPGTRLTVL.